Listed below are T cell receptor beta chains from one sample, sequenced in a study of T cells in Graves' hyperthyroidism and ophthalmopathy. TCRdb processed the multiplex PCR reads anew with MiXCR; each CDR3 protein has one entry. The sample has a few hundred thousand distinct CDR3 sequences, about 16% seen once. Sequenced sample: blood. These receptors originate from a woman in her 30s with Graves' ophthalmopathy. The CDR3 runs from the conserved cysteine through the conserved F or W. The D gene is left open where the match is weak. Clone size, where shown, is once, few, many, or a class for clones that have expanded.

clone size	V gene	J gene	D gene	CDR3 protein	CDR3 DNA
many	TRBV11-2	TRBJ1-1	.	CASSLVGGDTEAFF	TGTGCCAGCAGCTTAGTCGGGGGCGACACTGAAGCTTTCTTT
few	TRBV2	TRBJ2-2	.	CASEGEGRTGELFF	TGTGCCAGCGAGGGGGAGGGGAGGACCGGGGAGCTGTTTTTT
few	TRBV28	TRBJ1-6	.	CASRGGNSPLHF	TGTGCCAGCAGGGGAGGAAATTCACCCCTCCACTTT
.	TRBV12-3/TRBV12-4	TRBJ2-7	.	CASSLASQVTYEQYF	TGTGCCAGCAGTTTAGCCTCACAGGTCACCTACGAGCAGTACTTC
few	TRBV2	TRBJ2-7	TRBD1	CASSGDLDRGRTEQYF	TGTGCCAGCAGTGGAGACTTGGACAGGGGCCGGACGGAGCAGTACTTC
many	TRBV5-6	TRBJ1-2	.	CASSLRSENGYTF	TGTGCCAGCAGCTTAAGATCGGAGAATGGCTACACCTTC
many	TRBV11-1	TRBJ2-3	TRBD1	CASSLDTWTGLKDTQYF	TGTGCCAGCAGCTTAGACACGTGGACAGGGTTGAAAGATACGCAGTATTTT
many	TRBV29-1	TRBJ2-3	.	CSIYTDTQYF	TGCAGCATATACACAGATACGCAGTATTTT
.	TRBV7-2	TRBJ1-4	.	CASSPGAGGEKLFF	TGTGCCAGCAGCCCGGGGGCAGGTGGTGAAAAACTGTTTTTT
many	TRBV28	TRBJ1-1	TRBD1	CASTPGTAMNTEAFF	TGTGCCAGCACCCCCGGGACAGCCATGAACACTGAAGCTTTCTTT
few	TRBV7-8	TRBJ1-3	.	CASSHRLPGNTIYF	TGTGCCAGCAGCCATCGGTTGCCTGGAAACACCATATATTTT
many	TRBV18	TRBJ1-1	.	CASSPQGVGTEAFF	TGTGCCAGCTCACCCCAAGGGGTGGGCACTGAAGCTTTCTTT
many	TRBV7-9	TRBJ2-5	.	CASSFWDIEETQYF	TGTGCCAGCAGCTTTTGGGACATAGAAGAGACCCAGTACTTC
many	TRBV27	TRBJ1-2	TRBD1	CASSLAGTGVFVSYGYTF	TGTGCCAGCAGTTTAGCCGGGACAGGGGTTTTTGTAAGCTATGGCTACACCTTC
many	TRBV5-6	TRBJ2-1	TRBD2	CASDRTSAITFYNEQFF	TGTGCCAGCGATCGGACTAGCGCAATAACTTTTTACAATGAGCAGTTCTTC
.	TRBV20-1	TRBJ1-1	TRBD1	CSARRTGKAEAFF	TGCAGTGCTAGACGGACAGGGAAGGCTGAAGCTTTCTTT
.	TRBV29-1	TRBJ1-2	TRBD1	CSVVLRQGDGYTF	TGCAGCGTTGTGTTGAGACAGGGCGATGGCTACACCTTC
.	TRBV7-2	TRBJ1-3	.	CASSPGVPGSGNTIYF	TGTGCCAGCAGCCCTGGGGTACCTGGCTCTGGAAACACCATATATTTT
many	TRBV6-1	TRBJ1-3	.	CASSETGSSGNTIYF	TGTGCCAGCAGTGAGACGGGGAGCTCTGGAAACACCATATATTTT
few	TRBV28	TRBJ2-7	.	CASSLSRFYEQYF	TGTGCCAGCAGTTTATCCAGGTTCTACGAGCAGTACTTC
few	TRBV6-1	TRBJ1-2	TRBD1	CASSFDRGPGGYTF	TGTGCCAGCAGCTTTGACAGGGGGCCGGGTGGCTACACCTTC
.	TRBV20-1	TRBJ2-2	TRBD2	CSAPKGLAGGPGELFF	TGCAGTGCACCGAAGGGACTAGCGGGAGGGCCTGGGGAGCTGTTTTTT
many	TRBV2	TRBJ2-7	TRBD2	CASSFRTSPVSYEQYF	TGTGCCAGCAGTTTTCGGACTAGCCCCGTTTCCTACGAGCAGTACTTC
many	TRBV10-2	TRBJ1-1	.	CASSERSTTEAFF	TGCGCCAGCAGTGAGCGCTCGACCACTGAAGCTTTCTTT
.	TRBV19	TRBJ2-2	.	CASSIRGTSGTAVTGELFF	TGTGCCAGTAGTATCAGAGGGACTTCCGGGACAGCCGTCACCGGGGAGCTGTTTTTT
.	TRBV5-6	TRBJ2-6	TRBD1	CASSLYSTGDSGANVLTF	TGTGCCAGCAGCCTCTATTCAACAGGGGATTCTGGGGCCAACGTCCTGACTTTC
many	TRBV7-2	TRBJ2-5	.	CASRSIVTFQETQYF	TGTGCCAGCAGAAGTATCGTTACCTTCCAAGAGACCCAGTACTTC
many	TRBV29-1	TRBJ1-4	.	CSVEPGGGKLFF	TGCAGCGTTGAGCCAGGCGGGGGGAAACTGTTTTTT
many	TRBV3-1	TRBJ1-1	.	CASSQAGINTEAFF	TGTGCCAGCAGCCAAGCAGGGATAAACACTGAAGCTTTCTTT
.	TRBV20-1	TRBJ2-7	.	CSAREFGTGSSYKQYF	TGCAGTGCTAGAGAGTTCGGGACGGGCAGCTCCTACAAGCAGTACTTC